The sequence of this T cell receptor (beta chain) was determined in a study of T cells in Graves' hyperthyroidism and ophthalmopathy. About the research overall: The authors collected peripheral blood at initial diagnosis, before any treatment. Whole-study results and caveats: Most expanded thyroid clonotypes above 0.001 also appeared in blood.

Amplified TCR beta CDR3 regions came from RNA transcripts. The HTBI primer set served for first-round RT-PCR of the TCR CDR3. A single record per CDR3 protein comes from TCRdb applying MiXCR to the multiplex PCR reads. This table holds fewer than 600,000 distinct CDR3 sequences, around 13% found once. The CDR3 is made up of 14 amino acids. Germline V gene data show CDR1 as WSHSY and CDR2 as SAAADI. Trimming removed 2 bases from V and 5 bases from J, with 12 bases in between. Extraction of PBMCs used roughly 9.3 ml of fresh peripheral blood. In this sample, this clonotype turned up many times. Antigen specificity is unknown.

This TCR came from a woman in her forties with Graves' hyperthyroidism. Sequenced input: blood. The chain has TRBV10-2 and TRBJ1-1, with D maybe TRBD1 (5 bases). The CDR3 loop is CASSEGGKATEAFF. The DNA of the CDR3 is TGCGCCAGCAGTGAGGGGGGTAAGGCGACTGAAGCTTTCTTT.